The 17 T cell receptor beta chains in this list originate from one sample, sequenced in a study of blood T cell repertoires in COVID-19. The repertoire was sequenced with immunoSEQ multiplex PCR; TCRdb's copy has only in-frame clones and lacks some. This table holds 150,000 to 200,000 clones, about nine tenths found once. The sequencing sample was made of peripheral blood. The source is a man between 40 and 49 years old with acute or convalescent COVID-19.

The chain couples TRBV9 to TRBJ1-6, with 7 bases lining up with TRBD1. The trim removed 4 bases at V and 2 bases at J, leaving 6 bases unmatched. This CDR3 comprises 16 residues. Germline V CDR1 and CDR2: SGDLS, YYNGEE. CDR3 region: CASSSSTGAYNSPLHF. CDR3 coding DNA: TGTGCCAGCAGCTCTAGTACAGGGGCCTATAATTCACCCCTCCACTTT.

CDR3 DNA sequence: TGTGCCAGCAGTTTAGGCCCAGCGGGGGGGCTGAGGGCAGATACGCAGTATTTT. Its translation is CASSLGPAGGLRADTQYF. The chain employs TRBV28 and TRBJ2-3; the match to TRBD2 covers 10 bases. The germline V gene has CDR1 MDHEN and CDR2 SYDVKM. V dropped 2 bases and J dropped 4; count of bases not matched to a gene: 12. This CDR3 has 18 residues. Drawing the rest from reference TRBV28 and TRBJ2-3, the complete variable domain is DVKVTQSSRYLVKRTGEKVFLECVQDMDHENMFWYRQDPGLGLRLIYFSYDVKMKEKGDIPEGYSVSREKKERFSLILESASTNQTSMYLCASSLGPAGGLRADTQYFGPGTRLTVL.

J is TRBJ2-2 and V is TRBV3-1 (or the pseudogene TRBV3-2); D not resolved. Trimming stripped 1 base from V and 5 bases from J, with 11 bases between. The CDR3 totals 15 residues. The germline V gene has CDR1 LGHDT and CDR2 YNNKEL (reference sequence). CDR3 bases: TGTGCCAGCAGCCAAGGGCACAGCTTGACCGGGGAGCTGTTTTTT. It yields the protein CASSQGHSLTGELFF.

The CDR3 loop is CASSLVEGGTGELFF. The CDR3 nucleotides read TGCGCCAGCAGCTTGGTCGAGGGTGGCACCGGGGAGCTGTTTTTT. The chain couples TRBV5-1 to TRBJ2-2; a weak D match, TRBD2 (5 bases). V gave up 0 bases and J gave up 4 bases, with 10 bases separating them. Per germline, CDR1 SGHRS and CDR2 YFSETQ. The CDR3 runs to 15 residues. The entire variable domain, with the rest obtained from reference TRBV5-1 and TRBJ2-2, is as follows: KAGVTQTPRYLIKTRGQQVTLSCSPISGHRSVSWYQQTPGQGLQFLFEYFSETQRNKGNFPGRFSGRQFSNSRSEMNVSTLELGDSALYLCASSLVEGGTGELFFGEGSRLTVL.

V usage is TRBV7-9 and J usage is TRBJ1-4, with D tentatively TRBD1 (6 bases). Per germline, CDR1 SEHNR and CDR2 FQNEAQ (reference sequence). Trimming pared 0 bases from V and 3 bases from J, leaving 8 bases between. This CDR3 is 15 amino acids long. CDR3 sequence reads: CASSLAGQANEKLFF. The CDR3 coding sequence is TGTGCCAGCAGCTTAGCGGGACAAGCTAATGAAAAACTGTTTTTT.

This sequence joins TRBV4-1 and TRBJ2-5; 8 nucleotides match TRBD2. With V trimmed by 0 bases and J by 1 base, 4 bases remained unmatched. In germline, CDR1 is MGHRA, CDR2 YSYEKL. The CDR3 runs 16 residues. The CDR3 protein is CASSQDNSGAQETQYF. In nucleotides, the CDR3 is TGCGCCAGCAGCCAAGATAATAGCGGGGCCCAAGAGACCCAGTACTTC.

The chain carries TRBV30 and TRBJ2-1; the D gene is possibly TRBD2 (6 bases). The V and J ends lost 4 bases and 3 bases respectively, with 16 bases between them. CDR3 length: 15 residues. Germline V CDR1 and CDR2: GTSNPN, SVGIG (reference sequence). DNA for the CDR3: TGTGCCTGGAAGGGGAGGCGGGGTGACTACAATGAGCAGTTCTTC. Protein product: CAWKGRRGDYNEQFF.

This CDR3 reads CASSRATANYGYTF. The CDR3 DNA reads as TGCGCCAGCAGCCGCGCGACAGCTAACTATGGCTACACCTTC. The chain joins TRBV4-3 to TRBJ1-2; a weak D match, TRBD1 (5 bases). The germline V gene has CDR1 LGHNA and CDR2 YSLEER. The germline V and J ends were trimmed by 4 bases and 0 bases, with 9 bases remaining between them. This CDR3 spans 14 amino acids.

The CDR3 reads CASSSRDRAVNTEAFF. The CDR3 nucleotides are TGTGCCAGCAGCTCCCGGGACAGGGCGGTTAACACTGAAGCTTTCTTT. The chain recombines TRBV11-2 with TRBJ1-1; 9 nucleotides line up with TRBD1. CDR1 and CDR2 from the germline V gene are SGHAT and FQNNGV. The CDR3 spans 16 residues. V lost 4 bases and J lost 2; bases outside the gene matches: 8.

This clone was seen just once. The chain combines TRBV3-1 (or the pseudogene TRBV3-2) with TRBJ2-2, with TRBD1 as a possible D gene (6 bases). The CDR3 extends over 14 amino acids. The germline CDR1 and CDR2 sequences are LGHDT and YNNKEL (reference sequence). The V end was cut by 3 bases, the J end by 3 bases, with 8 bases between. Written as DNA, the CDR3 is TGTGCCAGCAGCCATACAGGGTACACCGGGGAGCTGTTTTTT. Translated, it gives CASSHTGYTGELFF.

This sequence joins TRBV11-2 and TRBJ2-1, with 8 positions matching TRBD1. The V segment lost 5 bases and the J segment 8 bases; nucleotides outside the gene matches: 11. This CDR3 spans 15 amino acids. Looked up from germline, CDR1 is SGHAT and CDR2 is FQNNGV. The CDR3 bases are TGTGCCAGCAGCCCTCGACGACAGGGGCCGCATGAGCAGTTCTTC. This gives the protein CASSPRRQGPHEQFF.

In its sample, this clone was seen once. The chain employs TRBV11-1 and TRBJ2-1, with TRBD2 matching 12 bases. The V segment lost 2 bases and the J segment 8 bases; nucleotides outside the gene matches: 4. The germline V gene encodes CDR1 SGHAT and CDR2 FQDESV (reference sequence). The CDR3 consists of 15 residues. The CDR3 sequence: CASSLWRLAGDEQFF. The CDR3 DNA reads as TGTGCCAGCAGCTTATGGCGACTAGCGGGGGATGAGCAGTTCTTC.

This chain joins TRBV5-1 and TRBJ2-5; D is unclear. Germline V lookup: CDR1 SGHRS, CDR2 YFSETQ. This CDR3 has 14 residues. V was pared by 4 bases and J by 4 bases, with 14 bases between. The CDR3 loop is CASSQIDIGETQYF. In nucleotides, the CDR3 is TGCGCCAGCAGCCAGATCGACATAGGAGAGACCCAGTACTTC.

The CDR3 nucleotides are TGTGCCAGCAGCTTGGCGGGGAACCCGTTTGGTGAGCAGTTCTTC. Protein product: CASSLAGNPFGEQFF. The J gene is TRBJ2-1, the V gene TRBV11-2, with D possibly matching TRBD2 (6 bases). With 3 bases removed from V and 9 bases from J, the gap between germline ends came to 18 bases. The CDR3 runs 15 residues. Germline V gives CDR1 SGHAT, CDR2 FQNNGV.

V and J are TRBV5-6 and TRBJ2-7; a possible D gene is TRBD1 (5 bases). The CDR3 sequence is 12 residues long. Germline CDR1 SGHDT, CDR2 YYEEEE. With 4 bases removed from V and 3 bases from J, the gap between germline ends came to 8 bases. CDR3: CASSVTGYEQYF. CDR3 in DNA: TGTGCCAGCAGCGTAACAGGCTACGAGCAGTACTTC.

The CDR3: CASSFTGTGKMNTEAFF. The CDR3 nucleotides read TGCGCCAGCAGCTTTACCGGGACAGGAAAAATGAACACTGAAGCTTTCTTT. The V and J genes are TRBV5-1 and TRBJ1-1, with 8 bases fitting TRBD1. Trimming took 2 bases from V and 0 from J; bases not matched to a gene: 9. The V gene's germline CDR1 is SGHRS and CDR2 YFSETQ. The CDR3 loop spans 17 amino acids.

The rearrangement joins TRBV6-2 or TRBV6-3 to TRBJ2-3, with a possible D match to TRBD1 (6 bases). Germline CDR1 MNHEY, CDR2 SVGEGT. This CDR3 has 13 residues. V was shortened by 5 bases and J by 5 bases, with 11 bases between the two germline ends. DNA of the CDR3: TGTGCCAGCAGTAGTCAGGGGATAGATACGCAGTATTTT. Its protein is CASSSQGIDTQYF.